Reported below is one T cell receptor beta chain. As yet, its antigen is unknown. TCRdb redid the calling of the RT-PCR reads with MiXCR, one entry per CDR3 protein. The sample lists about 300,000 distinct CDR3 sequences, around a fifth occurring once. The CDR3 contains 15 residues. Germline assignment: CDR1 DFQATT and CDR2 SNEGSKA (reference sequence). V lost 6 bases and J lost 4; bases outside the gene matches: 9. These data belong to a study of response to subunit inactivated influenza vaccine. Notes on the study in general: That few new T cells are recruited by each seasonal influenza vaccination was the authors' suggestion.

This material consisted of PBMCs from blood, taken roughly 20 months after vaccination. The TCR originated in a man in his fifties or sixties who received an inactivated influenza vaccine. V usage is TRBV20-1 and J usage is TRBJ1-5; 10 nucleotides line up with TRBD1. The CDR3 sequence is CSALRGQGFNQPQHF. The CDR3 nucleotides are TGCAGTGCGCTAAGGGGACAGGGGTTTAATCAGCCCCAGCATTTT.